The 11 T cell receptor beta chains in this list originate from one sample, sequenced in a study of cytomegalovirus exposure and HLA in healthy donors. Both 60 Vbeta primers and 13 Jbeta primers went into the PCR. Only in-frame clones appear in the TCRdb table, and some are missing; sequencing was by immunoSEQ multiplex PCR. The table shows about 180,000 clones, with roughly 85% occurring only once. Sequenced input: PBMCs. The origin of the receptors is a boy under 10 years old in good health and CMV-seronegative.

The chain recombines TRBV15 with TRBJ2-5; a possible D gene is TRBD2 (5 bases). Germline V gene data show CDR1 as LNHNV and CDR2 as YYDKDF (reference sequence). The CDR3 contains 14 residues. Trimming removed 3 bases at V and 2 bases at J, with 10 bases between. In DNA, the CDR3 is TGTGCCACCAGCAGTGGGAGAGCACAAGAGACCCAGTACTTC. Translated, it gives CATSSGRAQETQYF.

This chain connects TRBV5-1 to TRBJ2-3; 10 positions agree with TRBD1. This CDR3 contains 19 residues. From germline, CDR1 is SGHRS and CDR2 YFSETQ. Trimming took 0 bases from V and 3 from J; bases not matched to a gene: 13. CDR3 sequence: CASSLGTGGSLARTDTQYF. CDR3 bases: TGCGCCAGCAGCTTGGGGACAGGGGGTTCGCTGGCTAGGACAGATACGCAGTATTTT.

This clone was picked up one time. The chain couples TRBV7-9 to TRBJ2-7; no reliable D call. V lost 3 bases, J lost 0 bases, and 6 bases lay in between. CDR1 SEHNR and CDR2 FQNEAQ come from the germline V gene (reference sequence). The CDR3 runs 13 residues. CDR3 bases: TGTGCCAGCAGCTTGGGCCACTCCTACGAGCAGTACTTC. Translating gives CASSLGHSYEQYF.

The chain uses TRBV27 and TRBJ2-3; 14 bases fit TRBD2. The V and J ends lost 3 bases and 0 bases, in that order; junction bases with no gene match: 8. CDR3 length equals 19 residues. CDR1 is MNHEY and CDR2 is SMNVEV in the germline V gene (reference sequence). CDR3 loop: CASSFMWGTSGGSTDTQYF. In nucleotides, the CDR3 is TGTGCCAGCAGTTTTATGTGGGGGACTAGCGGGGGAAGCACAGATACGCAGTATTTT.

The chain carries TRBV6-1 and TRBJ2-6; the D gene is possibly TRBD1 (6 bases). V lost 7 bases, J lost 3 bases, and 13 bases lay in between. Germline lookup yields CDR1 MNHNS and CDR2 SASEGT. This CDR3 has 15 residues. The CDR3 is CASTPGVDGANVLTF. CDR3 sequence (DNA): TGTGCCAGCACTCCAGGGGTCGATGGGGCCAACGTCCTGACTTTC.

The CDR3 loop reads CASSLWTGGSYEQYF. DNA of the CDR3: TGTGCCAGCAGCTTATGGACAGGGGGCTCCTACGAGCAGTACTTC. The rearrangement links TRBV7-6 to TRBJ2-7; 10 bases are a match to TRBD1. Germline V gives CDR1 SGHVS, CDR2 FNYEAQ. The CDR3 runs to 15 residues. Trimming removed 2 bases from V and 0 bases from J; junction bases left unmatched: 1.

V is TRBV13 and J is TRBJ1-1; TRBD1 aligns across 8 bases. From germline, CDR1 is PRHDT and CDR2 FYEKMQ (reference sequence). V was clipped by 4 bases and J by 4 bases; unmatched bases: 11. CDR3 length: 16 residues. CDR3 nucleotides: TGTGCCAGCAGCTATCACCAGGGGGCCCGGGTCACTGAAGCTTTCTTT. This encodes CASSYHQGARVTEAFF.

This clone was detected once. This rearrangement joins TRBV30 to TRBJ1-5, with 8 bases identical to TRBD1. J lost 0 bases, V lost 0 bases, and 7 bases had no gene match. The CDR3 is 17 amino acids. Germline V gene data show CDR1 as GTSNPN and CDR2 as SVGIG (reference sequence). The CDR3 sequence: CAWSVRRTGHSNQPQHF. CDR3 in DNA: TGTGCCTGGAGTGTACGCAGGACAGGGCATAGCAATCAGCCCCAGCATTTT.

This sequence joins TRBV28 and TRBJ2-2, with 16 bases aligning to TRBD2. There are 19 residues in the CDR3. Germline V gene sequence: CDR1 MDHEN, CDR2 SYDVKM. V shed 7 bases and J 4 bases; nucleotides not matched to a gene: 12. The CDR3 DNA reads TGTGCCAGCACCTTGGCGGGACTAGCGGGAGGGAAGGGCACCGGGGAGCTGTTTTTT. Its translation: CASTLAGLAGGKGTGELFF.

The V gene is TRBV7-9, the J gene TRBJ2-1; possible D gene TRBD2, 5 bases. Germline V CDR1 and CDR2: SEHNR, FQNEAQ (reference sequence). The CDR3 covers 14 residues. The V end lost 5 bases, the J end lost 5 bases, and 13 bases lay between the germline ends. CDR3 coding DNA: TGTGCCAGCAGCCCTTGGGGAGTCAACAATGAGCAGTTCTTC. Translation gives CASSPWGVNNEQFF.

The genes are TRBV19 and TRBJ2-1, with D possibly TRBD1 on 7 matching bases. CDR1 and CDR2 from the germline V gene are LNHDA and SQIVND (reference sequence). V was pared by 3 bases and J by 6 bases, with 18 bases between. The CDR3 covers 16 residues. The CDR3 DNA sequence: TGTGCCAGTAGTATTACCGGGCCAGGGGGGATCAATGAGCAGTTCTTC. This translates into CASSITGPGGINEQFF.